The T cell receptor (beta chain) under discussion was sequenced for a study of blood T cell repertoires in COVID-19 (dated by TCRdb to 2019 to 2021). A note on the overall study: Samples covering the acute and convalescent phases of COVID-19 were provided by collaborators in the United States, Italy and Spain. The material from the prospective study consisted of cDNA or gDNA derived from T cells, B-cell-depleted T cells, or PBMCs. The dataset comprised deeply sampled blood TCRbeta repertoires from subjects exposed to, actively infected with, or recovered from COVID-19. The repertoires were released in a freely available public database intended as a resource for research on the immune response to SARS-CoV-2. The samples were drawn from the first 160 participants of the ongoing ImmuneRACE study and from over 950 subjects provided by 6 global collaborators. Sample metadata almost always included a de-identified subject ID, COVID-19 status, age in years and sex. Where HLA class I and class II types were available, the types were taken from metadata supplied by the sample provider, not from assay-based typing. What the study reported, not specific to this receptor: Clinical and demographic metadata were provided uncurated, with the amount varying by source and participant.

A note on this clone: Its antigen specificity is not known. The record has no base qualities; no much larger clone is one base away.

Whole blood was collected in K2EDTA tubes by collaborating institutions according to the institutions' own protocols. For TCRbeta analysis, collaborators shipped samples in one of three forms: frozen whole blood, isolated PBMCs, or DNA extracted from either of those sample types. The germline V gene (reference sequence) yields LNHNV for CDR1 and YYDKDF for CDR2. Trimming at the junction amounts to 2 bases on V and 6 bases on J, and the germline ends lie 17 bases apart. The CDR3 sequence holds 17 residues, the cysteine and phenylalanine included. The kept DNA is CDR3 alone, 51 bases in frame from the first base. TCRbeta CDR3 regions were amplified from genomic DNA by means of the immunoSEQ Assay, a bias-controlled multiplex PCR. Under the source paper's analysis protocol: The number of nucleated cells in each sample was estimated from the amplification of reference gene primers within the assay. Sequence reads were collapsed and filtered to measure the absolute abundance of every unique TCRbeta CDR3 rearrangement. For each sample, productive Simpson clonality was calculated as the square root of Simpson's diversity index over productive rearrangements. TCRdb's version of the immuneACCESS table is confined to in-frame rearrangements and falls short of the full clone set. An unresolved V gene accounts for under half of the shortfall where checked; the remainder is of unknown origin. From that table come the V and J calls and clone size; the DNA was used to work out D and trimming. This sample gives roughly 110,000 clones in total; 86% of them show up just once. Of the sample, 4% to 5.5% is held by the ten largest clones.

The sample taken for sequencing was peripheral blood. This receptor chain uses TRBV15 and TRBJ1-6; TRBD1 is a possible D gene, resting on 6 matching bases. The sequence derives from a man aged 40-49 years with acute or convalescent COVID-19. The sequenced DNA: TGTGCCACCAGCAGACCCAGGCCAGGGGTGACTAATTCACCCCTCCACTTT. The encoded protein is CATSRPRPGVTNSPLHF.